This is a list of T cell receptor beta chains from one sample in a study of T cell repertoires in cytomegalovirus infection. The antigens for these receptors are not known. TCRdb reanalysed the reads using MiXCR and keeps one entry per CDR3 protein. The table has about 140,000 distinct CDR3 sequences, 25% to 35% seen once. The specimen was CD8+ T cells from cultured PBMCs, collected from culture after CMV antigen stimulation. The receptor set was obtained from a human donor in good health (CMV status not recorded). Some clones in this sample may be carry-over from other donors' samples. Each CDR3 is given with its conserved first and last residue. The order of the fields is J gene, V gene, D gene, clone size, CDR3 protein, CDR3 DNA. D genes are given only for firm matches. Clone size is not always given. Where it is, it says once, few, many or a class for expanded clones.

TRBJ2-2,TRBV11-3,-,few,CASSQGTSNTGELFF,TGTGCCAGCAGCCAGGGGACTTCGAACACCGGGGAGCTGTTTTTT
TRBJ2-3,TRBV27,TRBD1,many,CASSPQPTGAWTQYF,TGTGCCAGCAGTCCCCAACCCACAGGGGCATGGACGCAGTATTTT
TRBJ2-7,TRBV7-9,-,-,CASSLVLGSEQYF,TGTGCCAGCAGCTTAGTTCTTGGTAGCGAGCAGTACTTC
TRBJ2-1,TRBV2,TRBD1,many,CASRGTGTGNEQFF,TGTGCCAGCAGGGGGACAGGAACGGGAAATGAGCAGTTCTTC
TRBJ2-7,TRBV30,-,many,CAWKDSRSSYEQYF,TGTGCCTGGAAGGACAGCCGAAGCTCCTACGAGCAGTACTTC
TRBJ1-2,TRBV27,-,many,CASSSFREKGYTF,TGTGCCAGCAGTTCCTTTAGGGAAAAAGGCTACACCTTC
TRBJ1-4,TRBV7-9,-,-,CASSLDGVRGEKLFF,TGTGCCAGCAGCTTAGACGGGGTTAGAGGCGAAAAACTGTTTTTT
TRBJ2-1,TRBV6-1,TRBD1,-,CASSYGTGGYNEQFF,TGTGCCAGCAGTTACGGGACAGGGGGCTACAATGAGCAGTTCTTC
TRBJ2-7,TRBV2,-,-,CATLEPTYEQYF,TGTGCCACGCTGGAACCAACCTACGAGCAGTACTTC
TRBJ2-7,TRBV6-8,TRBD2,-,CASSLQAAGIYEQYF,TGTGCCAGCAGCCTACAGGCAGCGGGGATCTACGAGCAGTACTTC
TRBJ2-1,TRBV12-3/TRBV12-4,TRBD1,few,CASTGGNDEQFF,TGTGCCAGCACAGGGGGCAACGATGAGCAGTTCTTC
TRBJ1-1,TRBV2,-,-,CASSEPSGMNTEAFF,TGTGCCAGCAGTGAACCGTCCGGGATGAACACTGAAGCTTTCTTT
TRBJ2-1,TRBV6-6,-,few,CASSYTLNEQFF,TGTGCCAGCAGTTACACCCTCAATGAGCAGTTCTTC
TRBJ2-2,TRBV7-6,TRBD1,many,CASISSGTASTGELFF,TGTGCCAGCATATCGTCCGGGACAGCCTCCACCGGGGAGCTGTTTTTT
TRBJ2-5,TRBV7-9,-,-,CASSFVPNGETQYF,TGTGCCAGCAGCTTCGTCCCAAATGGAGAGACCCAGTACTTC
TRBJ2-5,TRBV6-6,-,few,CASSYSSNQETQYF,TGTGCCAGCAGTTACTCGTCCAACCAAGAGACCCAGTACTTC
TRBJ1-6,TRBV14,-,-,CASSQLLGYSPLHF,TGTGCCAGCAGCCAACTCCTCGGGTATTCACCCCTCCACTTT
TRBJ2-1,TRBV7-8,TRBD2,-,CASSLALGGGTHTYNEQFF,TGTGCCAGCAGCTTAGCTCTTGGCGGGGGAACACATACCTACAATGAGCAGTTCTTC
TRBJ2-5,TRBV7-8,-,-,CASSLSIDQETQYF,TGTGCCAGCAGCTTAAGTATAGACCAAGAGACCCAGTACTTC
TRBJ1-2,TRBV3-1,-,-,CASSHLSFYGYTF,TGTGCCAGCAGCCATCTAAGTTTTTATGGCTACACCTTC
TRBJ2-7,TRBV6-5,TRBD1,-,CASRVGTGQAYEQYF,TGTGCCAGCAGAGTTGGGACAGGGCAAGCCTACGAGCAGTACTTC
TRBJ2-3,TRBV6-1,-,-,CASGWDAITDTQYF,TGTGCCAGCGGTTGGGACGCAATCACAGATACGCAGTATTTT
TRBJ2-3,TRBV6-6,-,many,CASSYGGGTDTQYF,TGTGCCAGTAGTTACGGCGGGGGCACAGATACGCAGTATTTT
TRBJ2-1,TRBV5-8,-,-,CASSLGQNYNEQFF,TGTGCCAGCAGCTTGGGACAGAATTACAATGAGCAGTTCTTC
TRBJ1-1,TRBV7-6,-,few,CASSFGASTEAFF,TGTGCCAGCAGCTTCGGGGCTTCCACTGAAGCTTTCTTT
TRBJ2-5,TRBV5-6,TRBD2,few,CASNPRYGLAGEETQYF,TGTGCCAGCAACCCCCGTTACGGCCTAGCGGGGGAAGAGACCCAGTACTTC